This TCR beta chain derives from a study of cytotoxic CD8 clonotypes in ibrutinib-treated CLL. Data came from immunoSEQ multiplex PCR; TCRdb stores just in-frame clones and leaves some out. The sample consists of some 120,000 clones, approximately 58% of them appearing once. The CDR3 has 16 residues. After removal of 2 bases from V and 5 bases from J, the junction contained 7 bases not matched to a gene. CDR1 and CDR2 (germline): SGHRS, YFSETQ. This clone was seen a handful of times. The chain links TRBV5-1 to TRBJ2-5; TRBD2 agrees at 12 bases. This TCR was sampled from a human donor with chronic lymphocytic leukemia. The sample here was PBMCs, taken after 24 months of ibrutinib treatment. The CDR3 DNA reads as TGCGCCAGCAGCTTCACTAGCGGGGGGTTGGAGGAGACCCAGTACTTC. Its translation is CASSFTSGGLEETQYF.